These 20 T cell receptor beta chains originate from one sample sequenced in a study of CD8+CD57+ T cells in acquired aplastic anemia (dated by TCRdb to between 2017 and 2018). Sequencing relied on an Illumina HiSeq 2000. Genomic DNA was used as template for profiling of TCR beta VDJ combinations and CDR3 sequences. In TCRdb, the public reads were trimmed at Q25 with fastp and aligned with MiXCR, with productive beta chains retained. One record per CDR3 amino acid sequence lists the most common genes and DNA. This sample is represented by under 350,000 distinct CDR3 sequences; around three fifths of them were singletons. The ten largest account for 1.3% of the sample. Flow cytometry had shown CD8+CD57+ cell expansion in the patients selected for sequencing. Material: sorted CD4+, CD8+, or CD8+CD57+ T cells (not recorded which) from PBMCs. Receptors originate from a human donor with aplastic anemia.

This sequence joins TRBV7-6 and TRBJ2-5; D may be TRBD1 (6 bases). The CDR3 loop spans 15 amino acids. CDR1 is SGHVS, CDR2 FNYEAQ, per germline. Between the trimmed V and J ends, which lost 6 bases and 4 bases, there was a span of 18 bases. The CDR3 DNA sequence: TGTGCCAGCAGAGATGGGGGCGGGTACACAGAGACCCAGTACTTC. Its translation: CASRDGGGYTETQYF.

The rearrangement links TRBV20-1 to TRBJ1-2; TRBD1 is a possible D gene (6 bases). Trimming took 1 base from V and 8 from J, leaving 11 bases between them. Germline assignment: CDR1 DFQATT and CDR2 SNEGSKA (reference sequence). The CDR3 totals 12 residues. The CDR3 sequence: CSARAGGQGYTF. CDR3 DNA: TGCAGTGCTAGAGCCGGGGGGCAAGGCTACACCTTC.

The chain uses TRBV11-1 and TRBJ1-2, with TRBD1 identical over 7 bases. This CDR3 contains 16 residues. CDR1 is SGHAT and CDR2 is FQDESV in the germline V gene (reference sequence). After removal of 3 bases from V and 8 bases from J, the junction contained 15 bases not matched to a gene. CDR3 DNA: TGTGCCAGCAGCTTCCTCCCAAAATGGGACAGTTCAGGCTACACCTTC. It yields the protein CASSFLPKWDSSGYTF.

The chain is built from TRBV20-1 and TRBJ2-1; D unclear. The CDR3 contains 12 residues. V was shortened by 2 bases and J by 3 bases, with 5 bases between the two germline ends. Germline CDR1 is DFQATT and CDR2 is SNEGSKA (reference sequence). CDR3 nucleotide sequence: TGCAGTGCTAGATCAGTCTACAATGAGCAGTTCTTC. Encoded protein: CSARSVYNEQFF.

The CDR3 spells CAWNGWAGYTEAFF. CDR3 bases: TGTGCCTGGAATGGCTGGGCCGGGTACACTGAAGCTTTCTTT. The genes are TRBV30 and TRBJ1-1; no clear D gene. Germline values: CDR1 GTSNPN, CDR2 SVGIG (reference sequence). The CDR3 runs 14 residues. The ends were cut back, 4 bases at V and 3 bases at J, with 15 bases in the middle.

The chain carries TRBV6-6 and TRBJ1-3; TRBD1 is a possible D gene (6 bases). V was cut by 2 bases and J by 0 bases, with 11 bases left in between. The germline gives CDR1 MNHNY, CDR2 SVGAGI (reference sequence). The CDR3 length is 16 residues. CDR3 loop: CASSYPGASSGNTIYF. CDR3 DNA sequence: TGTGCCAGCAGTTACCCAGGGGCGTCCTCTGGAAACACCATATATTTT.

The J gene is TRBJ2-7, the V gene TRBV9; either TRBD1 or TRBD2 may fit D (5 bases each). CDR3 size: 14 residues. Trimming removed 3 bases from V and 0 bases from J, with 10 bases in between. Looked up from germline, CDR1 is SGDLS and CDR2 is YYNGEE. CDR3 in amino acids: CASSAGTHSYEQYF. Here the CDR3 DNA reads TGTGCCAGCAGCGCCGGGACCCACTCCTACGAGCAGTACTTC.

Notes on this clonotype: The missing conserved phenylalanine or tryptophan at the end of this CDR3 makes a read error likely. The J gene is TRBJ2-5, the V gene TRBV7-9; TRBD2 is a possible D gene (6 bases). This CDR3 comprises 16 residues. V lost 5 bases to trimming and J lost 5 bases, with 21 bases between them. The germline CDR1 and CDR2 sequences are SEHNR and FQNEAQ (reference sequence). The CDR3 spells CASSLNPDGGYETQYS. In DNA, the CDR3 is TGTGCCAGCAGCCTAAATCCGGACGGGGGATACGAGACCCAGTACTCA.

This chain uses TRBV2 with TRBJ2-7; TRBD2 matches at 12 bases. The CDR3 covers 14 residues. Germline lookup yields CDR1 SNHLY and CDR2 FYNNEI. V lost 6 bases to trimming and J lost 4 bases; unmatched junction nucleotides: 4. Here the CDR3 DNA reads TGTGCCAGCAGGAGACTAGCGGGAGTGTACGAGCAGTACTTC. Translating gives CASRRLAGVYEQYF.

This clonotype was picked up a small number of times. The chain joins TRBV5-4 to TRBJ2-7, with D tentatively TRBD1 or TRBD2 (7 bases each). CDR1 is SGHNT and CDR2 is YYREEE in the germline V gene (reference sequence). The CDR3 length is 14 residues. Trimming pared 5 bases from V and 2 bases from J, leaving 14 bases between. In DNA, the CDR3 is TGTGCCAGCAGTCCTCAGGGGGGGACCTACGAGCAGTACTTC. This gives the protein CASSPQGGTYEQYF.

The table lists this clonotype with many counts. This sequence joins TRBV6-2 or TRBV6-3 and TRBJ1-3, with D hard to call. The CDR3 is 15 residues long. Germline V CDR1 and CDR2: MNHEY, SVGEGT. The germline V and J ends were trimmed by 11 bases and 0 bases, with 17 bases remaining between them. CDR3 sequence reads: CALRAESGSGNTIYF. CDR3 sequence (DNA): TGTGCCCTTCGTGCGGAATCGGGCTCTGGAAACACCATATATTTT.

This clonotype has a handful of counts. This chain links TRBV2 with TRBJ2-7; no reliable D call. This CDR3 region has 11 residues. The V end lost 3 bases, the J end lost 4 bases, and 4 bases lay between the germline ends. Per the germline V gene, CDR1 is SNHLY and CDR2 is FYNNEI. As DNA, the CDR3 is TGTGCCAGCAGTGAGTTGTACGAGCAGTACTTC. Amino acid sequence: CASSELYEQYF.

This clonotype was detected ten times or more. The chain employs TRBV6-5 and TRBJ1-1; weak D call: TRBD1 (5 bases). The CDR3 has 16 amino acids. Germline V gene lookup returns CDR1 MNHEY and CDR2 SVGAGI. V gave up 0 bases and J gave up 6 bases, with 17 bases separating them. In DNA, the CDR3 is TGTGCCAGCAGTTACTCCTTCGGGGGTCTTAACCCTGAAGCTTTCTTT. It translates to CASSYSFGGLNPEAFF.

The rearrangement uses TRBV18 and TRBJ2-1; D is unclear. The CDR3 covers 15 residues. Germline assignment: CDR1 KGHSH and CDR2 LQKENI. Trimming pared 1 base from V and 0 bases from J, leaving 7 bases between. CDR3 loop: CASSPRPSSYNEQFF. In DNA form, the CDR3 reads TGTGCCAGCTCACCACGACCCAGCTCCTACAATGAGCAGTTCTTC.

The J gene is TRBJ2-3, the V gene TRBV2; TRBD2 aligns across 8 bases. Germline CDR1 SNHLY, CDR2 FYNNEI. This CDR3 comprises 15 residues. Trimming removed 4 bases from V and 5 bases from J; junction bases left unmatched: 8. CDR3 sequence: CASSVQRGYLDTQYF. The CDR3 DNA reads TGTGCCAGCAGTGTACAGCGGGGGTATTTAGATACGCAGTATTTT.

This sequence joins TRBV7-3 and TRBJ1-1; D gene unclear. The CDR3 sequence is 13 residues long. The V gene lost 6 bases and the J gene lost 0 bases, with 8 bases spanning the gap. The V gene's germline CDR1 is SGHTA and CDR2 FQGTGA. The CDR3 here is CASRTTVNTEAFF. The CDR3 nucleotides are TGTGCCAGCAGGACAACAGTGAACACTGAAGCTTTCTTT.

Turning to this clonotype: The junction departs from the called germline gene at one end, perhaps through a read error. The V and J genes are TRBV15 and TRBJ2-2; D remains ambiguous. Germline lookup yields CDR1 LNHNV and CDR2 YYDKDF (reference sequence). The CDR3 is made up of 14 amino acids. CDR3 in DNA: TGTGCCGCCAGCAGCGCCTCAGACACCGGGGAGCTGTTTTTT. This gives the protein CAASSASDTGELFF. The full variable domain, its missing parts supplied by reference TRBV15 and TRBJ2-2, is DAMVIQNPRYQVTQFGKPVTLSCSQTLNHNVMYWYQQKSSQAPKLLFHYYDKDFNNEADTPDNFQSRRPNTSFCFLDIRSPGLGDTAMYLCAASSASDTGELFFGEGSRLTVL.

This sequence joins TRBV24-1 and TRBJ2-3; D uncertain. Looked up from germline, CDR1 is KGHDR and CDR2 is SFDVKD. The CDR3 spans 14 residues. V lost 7 bases to trimming and J lost 2 bases, with 12 bases between them. This CDR3 is CATRTDGTTDTQYF. The CDR3 nucleotides are TGTGCCACCAGGACGGACGGCACCACAGATACGCAGTATTTT.

This clonotype was seen at least ten times. The rearrangement joins TRBV10-3 to TRBJ2-3, with D tentatively TRBD1 (6 bases). Trimming took 4 bases from V and 0 from J, leaving 11 bases between them. The germline V gene encodes CDR1 ENHRY and CDR2 SYGVKD. The CDR3 has 15 residues. The CDR3 reads CAISAQQGSTDTQYF. The CDR3 region has the DNA TGTGCCATCAGTGCTCAACAGGGTAGCACAGATACGCAGTATTTT.

The table lists this clonotype with a few counts. The V gene is TRBV5-1, the J gene TRBJ2-3, with D possibly being TRBD2 (5 bases). There are 14 residues in the CDR3. The germline V gene encodes CDR1 SGHRS and CDR2 YFSETQ. The ends were cut back, 5 bases at V and 2 bases at J, with 12 bases in the middle. CDR3 sequence: CASRFNGDTDTQYF. CDR3 DNA sequence: TGCGCCAGCAGATTTAACGGGGACACAGATACGCAGTATTTT.